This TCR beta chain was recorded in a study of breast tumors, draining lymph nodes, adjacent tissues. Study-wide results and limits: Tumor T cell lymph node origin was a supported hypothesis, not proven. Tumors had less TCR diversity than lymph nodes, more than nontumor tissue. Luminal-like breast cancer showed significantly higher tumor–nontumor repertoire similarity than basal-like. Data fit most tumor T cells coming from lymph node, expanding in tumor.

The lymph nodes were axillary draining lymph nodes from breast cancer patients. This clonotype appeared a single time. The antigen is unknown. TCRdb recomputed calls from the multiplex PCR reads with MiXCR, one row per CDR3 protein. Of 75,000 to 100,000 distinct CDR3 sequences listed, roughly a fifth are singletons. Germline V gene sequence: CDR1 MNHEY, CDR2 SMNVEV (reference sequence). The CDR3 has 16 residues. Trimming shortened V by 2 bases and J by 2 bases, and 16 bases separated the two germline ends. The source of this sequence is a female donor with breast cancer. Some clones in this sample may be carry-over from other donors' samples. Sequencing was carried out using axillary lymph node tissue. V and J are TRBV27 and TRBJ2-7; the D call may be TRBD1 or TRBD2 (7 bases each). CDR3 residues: CASSLAQGGGAYEQYF. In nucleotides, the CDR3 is TGTGCCAGCAGTTTAGCCCAGGGGGGAGGGGCCTACGAGCAGTACTTC.